This T cell receptor beta chain came from a study of molecular identifiers for immune sequencing clone quantification. Overall study context: Across replicate runs, RNA obtained from around 20,000 or 100,000 naive CD8 cells was divided into five, with four undergoing sequencing.

The CDR3 covers 17 residues. The germline V gene encodes CDR1 SQVTM and CDR2 ANQGSEA. V was clipped by 0 bases and J by 5 bases; unmatched bases: 14. This clonotype has ten or more counts. A single record per CDR3 protein comes from TCRdb applying MiXCR to the PCR reads. The top ten hold 0.7% to 1% of the sample, which has approximately 550,000 distinct CDR3 sequences, around 21% seen once. This sequence was found in a human donor in good health. Some libraries in this study had Jurkat cell RNA spiked in. The chain recombines TRBV29-1 with TRBJ2-5, with 8 bases lining up with TRBD1. Material for sequencing was naive CD8+ T cells from blood, with Jurkat cell RNA spiked in. Regarding subset: FACS-sorted CD8+CD4-CCR7+CD45RA+ naive T cells. DNA for the CDR3: TGCAGCGTTGAAGATCGGTTAGGACAGGGAAGGAGGGAGACCCAGTACTTC. Translated, it gives CSVEDRLGQGRRETQYF.